These T cell receptor beta chains were read from a single sample in a study of blood T cell repertoires in COVID-19. TCRdb keeps only in-frame clones here, not all; method: immunoSEQ multiplex PCR. The sample shows around 240,000 clones, roughly 88% of them seen only once. The sample was peripheral blood. The source of these receptors is a woman in her thirties or forties who had recovered from COVID-19. Each CDR3 is given without its conserved first and last residue. The order of the fields is V gene, J gene, CDR3 protein.

>TRBV19|TRBJ2-1
ASSPQGGGGNEQF
>TRBV3-1/TRBV3-2|TRBJ1-1
ASNQGQRNTEAF
>TRBV9|TRBJ2-3
ASSASDSDTQY
>TRBV7-2|TRBJ2-1
ASSPGLAGAGNEQF
>TRBV11-2|TRBJ2-4
ASSLGQWAQSPIQY
>TRBV6-5|TRBJ1-2
ATTVGQGYGYT
>TRBV3-1/TRBV3-2|TRBJ2-3
ASSLPGLGTDTQY
>TRBV5-1|TRBJ2-2
ASSLAPTPGELF
>TRBV6-6|TRBJ1-4
ASVTGQQDEKLF
>TRBV2|TRBJ1-2
ASSPDSTYGYT
>TRBV27|TRBJ2-7
ASSLRTDGYEQY
>TRBV9|TRBJ2-3
ASSARLAHTQY
>TRBV5-8|TRBJ2-5
ASSGGQGLRETQY
>TRBV24-1|TRBJ2-1
ATSDFRRGLAGIDRYNEQF
>TRBV7-9|TRBJ2-2
ASSLLAGANTGELF
>TRBV18|TRBJ1-1
ASSRTETNTEAF
>TRBV3-1/TRBV3-2|TRBJ1-1
ASSPPSGVAF
>TRBV7-2|TRBJ2-7
ASSLVRVDEQY
>TRBV28|TRBJ2-7
ASSLLDEYEQY
>TRBV7-9|TRBJ2-5
ASSPAGDQETQY
>TRBV7-2|TRBJ2-3
ASSLLLAADTQY
>TRBV29-1|TRBJ2-1
SVELRGGQF
>TRBV24-1|TRBJ1-1
ATSDNRGTEAF
>TRBV30|TRBJ1-5
AWTLQGQLYRQPQH
>TRBV7-6|TRBJ2-5
ASSSGTGGETQY
>TRBV12-3/TRBV12-4|TRBJ2-5
ASSQKETQY
>TRBV12-3/TRBV12-4|TRBJ2-7
ASGLADSYEQY
>TRBV7-3|TRBJ2-2
ASSSNGQTAAGELF
>TRBV9|TRBJ2-5
ASSVVPSGKGAETQY
>TRBV11-3|TRBJ1-1
ASSPPTGFTEAF
>TRBV29-1|TRBJ2-3
SVAVGRGSTDTQY
>TRBV4-3|TRBJ2-3
ASSRETSGDTQY
>TRBV11-3|TRBJ2-3
ASSYGQGDTDTQY
>TRBV10-3|TRBJ2-3
AISGLAGGDTQY
>TRBV28|TRBJ1-1
ASSSPRQGRGTEAF
>TRBV19|TRBJ1-1
ASSIEGQTEAF
>TRBV11-2|TRBJ2-2
ASSEPGQPNTGELF
>TRBV18|TRBJ1-1
ASSANDGQNTEAF
>TRBV3-1/TRBV3-2|TRBJ2-2
ASSSYSGELF
>TRBV2|TRBJ2-1
ASSEALGGRDNEQF
>TRBV5-6|TRBJ1-1
ASSFLPGQSEAF
>TRBV12-5|TRBJ1-1
ASVSSLGAPEAF
>TRBV2|TRBJ1-1
ASRQGVPTEAF
>TRBV4-3|TRBJ2-2
ASSQEVSLAGGHTGELF
>TRBV2|TRBJ2-3
ASRGQGTDTQY
>TRBV7-2|TRBJ1-6
ASSSGTGNSPLH
>TRBV6-2/TRBV6-3|TRBJ2-3
ASSYRVGSDTQY
>TRBV29-1|TRBJ2-5
SAGRQGKGAQY
>TRBV29-1|TRBJ2-3
SVVLTGKFDTQY
>TRBV11-2|TRBJ1-2
ASSLGWTGDGYT
>TRBV7-2|TRBJ2-5
ASSLTYQETQY
>TRBV5-4|TRBJ1-4
ASSSQSTLNEKLF
>TRBV29-1|TRBJ2-5
SVPGQGGETQY